These 32 T cell receptor beta chains were all obtained from the same sample, sequenced in a study of T cell responses to AZD1222 COVID-19 vaccine. Only in-frame clones appear in the TCRdb table, and some are missing; sequencing was by immunoSEQ multiplex PCR. The table records 56,000 or so clones, approximately 88% of them present only once. Sequencing was performed on peripheral blood, taken on day 0 of AZD1222 vaccination. Receptors were obtained from an adult in good health.

This chain uses TRBV7-6 with TRBJ2-2, with D perhaps matching TRBD1 (6 bases). Trimming pared 4 bases from V and 5 bases from J, leaving 23 bases between. CDR1 is SGHVS and CDR2 is FNYEAQ in the germline V gene. This CDR3 has 18 residues. CDR3 in amino acids: CASSYRVVGPRDTGELFF. The CDR3 DNA is TGTGCCAGCAGCTACAGGGTTGTAGGGCCGAGGGATACCGGGGAGCTGTTTTTT.

This chain links TRBV2 with TRBJ1-1; tentatively, D is TRBD1 (6 bases). The CDR3 has 14 amino acids. Trimming left V 4 bases short and J 4 bases short, with 13 bases between. Germline values: CDR1 SNHLY, CDR2 FYNNEI. This CDR3 is CASSAQTGVTEAFF. As DNA, the CDR3 is TGTGCCAGCAGTGCCCAGACAGGAGTCACTGAAGCTTTCTTT. The full variable domain, its missing parts supplied by reference TRBV2 and TRBJ1-1, is EPEVTQTPSHQVTQMGQEVILRCVPISNHLYFYWYRQILGQKVEFLVSFYNNEISEKSEIFDDQFSVERPDGSNFTLKIRSTKLEDSAMYFCASSAQTGVTEAFFGQGTRLTVV.

The J gene is TRBJ2-5, the V gene TRBV7-8; D gene uncertain. Trimming left V 3 bases short and J 5 bases short, with 10 bases between. CDR1 is SGHVS and CDR2 is FQNEAQ in the germline V gene. The CDR3 is 13 residues long. CDR3 sequence: CASSLQSRETQYF. The CDR3 nucleotides are TGTGCCAGCAGCTTGCAATCCAGGGAGACCCAGTACTTC.

This chain links TRBV6-2 or TRBV6-3 with TRBJ2-3; TRBD1 matches at 8 bases. CDR1 and CDR2 (germline): MNHEY, SVGEGT. V lost 5 bases, J lost 0 bases, and 4 bases stayed unmatched. There are 15 residues in the CDR3. The CDR3 nucleotides are TGTGCCAGCAGTGGCCGACAGGGGAGCACAGATACGCAGTATTTT. Translating gives CASSGRQGSTDTQYF.

CDR3 amino acids: CASSQHKGLAGDLNEQFF. The CDR3 DNA reads as TGTGCCAGCAGCCAACATAAGGGACTAGCGGGAGATCTCAATGAGCAGTTCTTC. The genes are TRBV14 and TRBJ2-1, with 14 bases fitting TRBD2. This CDR3 has 18 amino acids. J gave up 6 bases and V 2 bases, and 9 bases lay outside the gene matches. Germline V gives CDR1 SGHDN, CDR2 FVKESK.

DNA of the CDR3: TGTGCCAGCAGCTTGGGAGACAATGAGCAGTTCTTC. Its protein product is CASSLGDNEQFF. J is TRBJ2-1 and V is TRBV5-4; D not resolved. Deletions cut 0 bases from V and 5 bases from J, with 3 bases between. The CDR3 has 12 amino acids. Looked up from germline, CDR1 is SGHNT and CDR2 is YYREEE (reference sequence).

The chain combines TRBV11-3 with TRBJ2-1; D gene uncertain. The CDR3 is 14 residues long. The germline V gene has CDR1 SGHNT and CDR2 YENEEA. V was pared by 3 bases and J by 0 bases, with 6 bases between. CDR3 bases: TGTGCCAGCAGCTTTCGAGGCTCCTACAATGAGCAGTTCTTC. Residues: CASSFRGSYNEQFF.

The chain has TRBV29-1 and TRBJ2-5, with TRBD1 matching over 8 bases. The CDR3 extends over 14 amino acids. Trimming removed 2 bases from V and 5 bases from J; junction bases left unmatched: 7. CDR1 and CDR2 from the germline V gene are SQVTM and ANQGSEA. The CDR3, as DNA: TGCAGCGTTGAACGGTCAGGGGGCTCGGAGACCCAGTACTTC. It codes for CSVERSGGSETQYF.

The V call is TRBV9, the J call TRBJ2-3; 8 nucleotides match TRBD2. The trim removed 0 bases at V and 8 bases at J, leaving 8 bases unmatched. The germline gives CDR1 SGDLS, CDR2 YYNGEE. The CDR3 consists of 15 residues. Here the CDR3 reads CASSVAGGPMSTQYF. The CDR3 bases are TGTGCCAGCAGCGTAGCGGGAGGGCCAATGAGTACGCAGTATTTT.

This chain's CDR3 is CASLGGNNYGYTF. In DNA form, the CDR3 reads TGCGCCAGCCTAGGAGGGAACAACTATGGCTACACCTTC. The V call is TRBV10-2, the J call TRBJ1-2; no firm D call. The germline V and J ends were trimmed by 8 bases and 2 bases, with 12 bases remaining between them. The V gene's germline CDR1 is WSHSY and CDR2 SAAADI. The CDR3 covers 13 residues.

This sequence joins TRBV5-1 and TRBJ1-4; the D gene is possibly TRBD1 (5 bases). Per the germline V gene, CDR1 is SGHRS and CDR2 is YFSETQ. The germline V and J ends were trimmed by 7 bases and 1 base, with 17 bases remaining between them. The CDR3 is made up of 16 amino acids. The CDR3 DNA sequence: TGCGCCAGCCGAAAGACAGTGGGGGAAACTAATGAAAAACTGTTTTTT. The encoded protein is CASRKTVGETNEKLFF.

The V gene is TRBV23-1, the J gene TRBJ2-4; D remains unclear. TRBV23-1 is an ORF; its function is uncertain. The CDR3 runs 10 residues. V was trimmed by 2 bases and J by 13 bases, leaving 6 bases between them. CDR3 loop: CASSQNDQYF. In nucleotides, the CDR3 is TGCGCCAGCAGTCAAAATGACCAGTACTTC.

This clone was seen just once. The gene calls are TRBV21-1 and TRBJ1-1. TRBV21-1 has pseudogene status. The CDR3 is 16 amino acids. In DNA, the CDR3 is TGTGCCAGCAGCAAAGAAGGGACCGACGGTCGCACTGAAGCTTTCTTT. It specifies CASSKEGTDGRTEAFF.

V gene TRBV12-5 combines with J gene TRBJ2-7; possibly TRBD1 for D (5 bases). Trimming stripped 2 bases from V and 5 bases from J, with 13 bases between. The CDR3 runs to 14 residues. Germline CDR1 LGHNT, CDR2 FRNRAP. CDR3 bases: TGTGCTAGTGGTTTGTTACCAACAGGCAACGAGCAGTACTTC. This gives the protein CASGLLPTGNEQYF.

This chain connects TRBV6-5 to TRBJ1-2; 8 bases are shared with TRBD1. The germline gives CDR1 MNHEY, CDR2 SVGAGI. The CDR3 sequence is 13 residues long. Trimming took 6 bases from V and 6 from J; bases not matched to a gene: 6. CDR3 amino acids: CASRLDRADGYTF. The CDR3 DNA follows: TGTGCCAGCAGATTGGACAGGGCAGATGGCTACACCTTC.

V and J are TRBV6-5 and TRBJ2-7; TRBD1 matches 9 bases. CDR3 length equals 13 residues. The V and J ends lost 8 bases and 5 bases, in that order; junction bases with no gene match: 7. Germline CDR1 reads MNHEY; CDR2 reads SVGAGI. This CDR3 is CASGRTGEDEQYF. The CDR3 DNA sequence: TGTGCCAGCGGGCGGACAGGGGAGGACGAGCAGTACTTC.

This clone has more than one count but fewer than ten. This chain uses TRBV7-2 with TRBJ2-3, with TRBD2 matching 8 bases. The CDR3 has 16 amino acids. V lost 6 bases to trimming and J lost 5 bases; unmatched junction nucleotides: 13. CDR1 is SGHTA, CDR2 FQGNSA, per germline. For the CDR3, the DNA is TGTGCCAGCAGGCGAGGGGTAGCGGGATCGGTAGATACGCAGTATTTT. Protein sequence: CASRRGVAGSVDTQYF.

V is TRBV19 and J is TRBJ2-7; perhaps TRBD1 as D (5 bases). CDR1 is LNHDA, CDR2 SQIVND, per germline (reference sequence). V shed 1 base and J shed 0 bases, with 10 bases lying between them. The CDR3 consists of 15 residues. CDR3 nucleotides: TGTGCCAGTAGTATAGTAACAGGCATCTCCTACGAGCAGTACTTC. It codes for CASSIVTGISYEQYF.

The chain combines TRBV11-3 with TRBJ2-7, with TRBD2 matching over 7 bases. The V segment lost 5 bases and the J segment 5 bases; nucleotides outside the gene matches: 9. The CDR3 length is 14 residues. From germline, CDR1 is SGHNT and CDR2 YENEEA. This chain's CDR3 is CASSPHPTSDEQYF. The CDR3 DNA is TGTGCCAGCAGCCCCCACCCTACTAGCGACGAGCAGTACTTC.

The chain uses TRBV13 and TRBJ2-5, with 8 bases lining up with TRBD2. There are 16 residues in the CDR3. Per germline, CDR1 PRHDT and CDR2 FYEKMQ (reference sequence). Unmatched junction bases numbered 10, after V lost 3 bases and J lost 4 bases. This CDR3 is CASSLQRGRVGETQYF. CDR3 DNA sequence: TGTGCCAGCAGCTTGCAGCGGGGGCGAGTGGGAGAGACCCAGTACTTC.

This chain links TRBV19 with TRBJ2-3; 7 nucleotides match TRBD2. This CDR3 region has 14 residues. V lost 9 bases and J lost 0; bases outside the gene matches: 6. CDR1 is LNHDA, CDR2 SQIVND, per germline (reference sequence). The CDR3 spells CASSSGDSTDTQYF. The CDR3 DNA reads as TGTGCCAGCTCTAGCGGAGATAGCACAGATACGCAGTATTTT.

The CDR3 coding sequence is TGTGCCAGCAGACCCCGACAGGGGATGGACAATGAGCAGTTCTTC. Its protein is CASRPRQGMDNEQFF. This sequence joins TRBV6-5 and TRBJ2-1; 8 positions match TRBD1. Germline values: CDR1 MNHEY, CDR2 SVGAGI. V gave up 6 bases and J gave up 5 bases; unmatched junction bases: 9. The CDR3 totals 15 residues.

V usage is TRBV29-1 and J usage is TRBJ2-1; 9 positions match TRBD2. CDR1 is SQVTM and CDR2 is ANQGSEA in the germline V gene. The junction had 0 bases not matched to a gene; V was cut back by 3 bases and J by 3 bases. There are 13 residues in the CDR3. The CDR3 loop reads CSVETSGYNEQFF. The CDR3 bases are TGCAGCGTTGAGACTAGCGGCTACAATGAGCAGTTCTTC.

The chain employs TRBV5-1 and TRBJ1-1; TRBD1 matches 8 bases. This CDR3 has 14 amino acids. The J segment lost 7 bases and the V segment lost 3 bases, leaving 8 bases of the junction unmatched. The germline gives CDR1 SGHRS, CDR2 YFSETQ. The DNA of the CDR3 is TGCGCCAGCAGCTCGACAGGGGTGAATGGTGAAGCTTTCTTT. Residues: CASSSTGVNGEAFF.

The chain joins TRBV12-3 or TRBV12-4 to TRBJ2-2; D is undetermined. This CDR3 comprises 12 residues. Trimming left V 6 bases short and J 7 bases short, with 9 bases between. The CDR3 sequence: CASRPMGGELFF. Written as DNA, the CDR3 is TGTGCCAGCAGACCCATGGGCGGGGAGCTGTTTTTT.

The rearrangement uses TRBV27 and TRBJ1-6, with D perhaps TRBD1 (5 bases). The CDR3 has 17 amino acids. V lost 4 bases, J lost 3 bases, and 16 bases lay in between. Per the germline V gene, CDR1 is MNHEY and CDR2 is SMNVEV (reference sequence). DNA of the CDR3: TGTGCCAGCAGTTCAACGTCGACAGCCATCTATAATTCACCCCTCCACTTT. Translation gives CASSSTSTAIYNSPLHF.

The chain recombines TRBV28 with TRBJ1-6; TRBD1 matches 9 bases. Losses at the gene ends were 3 bases for V and 4 bases for J; bases not matched to a gene: 4. This CDR3 contains 16 residues. Germline V gene lookup returns CDR1 MDHEN and CDR2 SYDVKM. The CDR3 protein is CASSLPTGGYNSPLHF. CDR3 nucleotides: TGTGCCAGCAGTTTGCCGACAGGGGGATATAATTCACCCCTCCACTTT.

The V gene is TRBV6-5, the J gene TRBJ2-7; D remains ambiguous. The germline V gene has CDR1 MNHEY and CDR2 SVGAGI. V lost 0 bases, J lost 6 bases, and 9 bases lay in between. CDR3 length equals 13 residues. The CDR3 sequence is CASSYSKRSEQYF. The DNA for the CDR3 is TGTGCCAGCAGTTACTCGAAACGTTCCGAGCAGTACTTC.

This chain uses TRBV29-1 with TRBJ2-3, with D unclear. The germline V gene encodes CDR1 SQVTM and CDR2 ANQGSEA. This CDR3 is 13 amino acids long. Trimming left V 3 bases short and J 1 base short, with 8 bases between. The CDR3 DNA reads TGCAGCGTTGAGTTAGACGGCACAGATACGCAGTATTTT. This gives the protein CSVELDGTDTQYF.

Points on this clone: At one of its ends the junction is not consistent with the germline gene, which may arise from a read error. The CDR3 reads CSVHRGVKTEAFF. The CDR3 DNA reads as TGCAGCGTCCACAGAGGGGTGAAGACTGAAGCTTTCTTT. The chain uses TRBV29-1 and TRBJ1-1, with D possibly matching TRBD1 (5 bases). The CDR3 contains 13 residues. Germline values: CDR1 SQVTM, CDR2 ANQGSEA. Based on the CDR3 plus reference TRBV29-1 and TRBJ1-1, the full variable domain is SAVISQKPSRDICQRGTSLTIQCQVDSQVTMMFWYRQQPGQSLTLIATANQGSEATYESGFVIDKFPISRPNLTFSTLTVSNMSPEDSSIYLCSVHRGVKTEAFFGQGTRLTVV.

The J gene is TRBJ1-2, the V gene TRBV5-1; D is unclear. CDR1 and CDR2 (germline): SGHRS, YFSETQ. V lost 4 bases to trimming and J lost 4 bases, with 8 bases between them. The CDR3 has 12 amino acids. The CDR3: CASSGNSYGYTF. The CDR3 DNA reads as TGCGCCAGCAGCGGGAACAGCTATGGCTACACCTTC.

The chain has TRBV14 and TRBJ2-3; 9 bases are a match to TRBD2. Germline V gene sequence: CDR1 SGHDN, CDR2 FVKESK. This CDR3 has 17 amino acids. V gave up 0 bases and J gave up 3 bases; unmatched junction bases: 7. The CDR3 loop reads CASSQDFLAGITDTQYF. The CDR3 DNA reads TGTGCCAGCAGCCAAGATTTCCTAGCGGGAATTACAGATACGCAGTATTTT. The full variable domain, with the rest looked up from reference TRBV14 and TRBJ2-3, is EAGVTQFPSHSVIEKGQTVTLRCDPISGHDNLYWYRRVMGKEIKFLLHFVKESKQDESGMPNNRFLAERTGGTYSTLKVQPAELEDSGVYFCASSQDFLAGITDTQYFGPGTRLTVL.